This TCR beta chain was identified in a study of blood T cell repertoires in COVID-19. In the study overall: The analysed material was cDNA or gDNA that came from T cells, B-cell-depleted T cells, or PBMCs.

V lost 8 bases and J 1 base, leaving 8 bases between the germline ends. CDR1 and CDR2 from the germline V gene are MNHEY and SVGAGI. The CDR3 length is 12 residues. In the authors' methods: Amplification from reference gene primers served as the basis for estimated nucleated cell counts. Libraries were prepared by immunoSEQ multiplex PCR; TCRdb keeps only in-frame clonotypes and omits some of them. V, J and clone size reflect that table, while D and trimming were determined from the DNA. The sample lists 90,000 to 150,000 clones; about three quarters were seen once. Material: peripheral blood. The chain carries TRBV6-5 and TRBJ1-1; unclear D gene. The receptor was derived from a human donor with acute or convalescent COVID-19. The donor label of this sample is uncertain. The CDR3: CASARSNTEAFF. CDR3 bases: TGTGCCAGCGCGAGATCGAACACTGAAGCTTTCTTT.